A selection of T cell receptor beta chains follows, all from one sample in a study of blood T cell repertoires in COVID-19. Assay used: immunoSEQ multiplex PCR; TCRdb lists only in-frame clones, some missing. The sample has roughly 97,000 clones; about 80% are singletons. Sample: peripheral blood. The receptors were gathered from a woman of 80 years or more with active or convalescent COVID-19. CDR3s include the opening cysteine and the closing phenylalanine or tryptophan.

V gene	J gene	CDR3 protein
TRBV7-2	TRBJ1-1	CASRGQGFYTEAFF
TRBV7-9	TRBJ1-1	CASSFRDRHTEAFF
TRBV18	TRBJ2-6	CASSPGAGANVLTF
TRBV13	TRBJ1-6	CASSIQGAPPLHF
TRBV6-2/TRBV6-3	TRBJ1-1	CASSYPTGWNRYEAFF
TRBV6-4	TRBJ2-5	CASSDSSGLQETQYF
TRBV28	TRBJ2-3	CASSPQPGGGGAPDTQYF
TRBV7-2	TRBJ1-1	CASSSGAGMGAFF
TRBV28	TRBJ2-3	CASSASGTSGGATQYF
TRBV2	TRBJ2-7	CASSPRQGAYEQYF
TRBV6-5	TRBJ1-1	CASSSRGTEAFF
TRBV14	TRBJ2-3	CASSFGSGATDTQYF
TRBV3-1/TRBV3-2	TRBJ1-5	CASSHAGPDQPQHF
TRBV7-2	TRBJ2-2	CASSPSTGSYTGELFF
TRBV7-6	TRBJ1-3	CASSPPGGSGNTIYF
TRBV18	TRBJ1-4	CASSPSQVNEKLFF
TRBV19	TRBJ1-6	CASNPISNSPLHF
TRBV29-1	TRBJ1-2	CSVENRRYGYTF
TRBV6-4	TRBJ1-2	CASSPGTGARGYTF
TRBV5-1	TRBJ1-1	CASSPNGGLTEAFF
TRBV7-7	TRBJ1-5	CASSLTAPSLRNQPQHF
TRBV19	TRBJ2-7	CASRQGPWDYEQYF
TRBV5-5	TRBJ1-3	CASSSGRDSFSGNTIYF
TRBV2	TRBJ2-7	CASGDRSPFYEQYF
TRBV12-5	TRBJ1-2	CASGLGVSGGYTF
TRBV3-1/TRBV3-2	TRBJ1-3	CASSARRGGGNTIYF
TRBV5-1	TRBJ2-2	CASSLALTGVTGELFF
TRBV6-5	TRBJ1-1	CASSYYGQGTTEAFF
TRBV9	TRBJ1-2	CASSVMIPGGYTF